One and the same sample provided the 26 T cell receptor beta chains below, sequenced in a study of blood T cell repertoires in COVID-19. Sequenced by immunoSEQ multiplex PCR; TCRdb stores in-frame clones only, minus some. The table records around 130,000 clones, about 89% of them present only once. The sequencing input was peripheral blood. The receptors shown here come from a man in his forties or fifties with active or convalescent COVID-19.

The chain couples TRBV5-8 to TRBJ2-7; TRBD1 matches at 9 bases. The CDR3 has 16 amino acids. From germline, CDR1 is SGHTS and CDR2 YDEGEE. J lost 4 bases, V lost 2 bases, and 10 bases had no gene match. The CDR3 loop is CASSFPWTGVGYEQYF. The CDR3 region has the DNA TGTGCCAGCAGCTTCCCTTGGACAGGGGTCGGGTACGAGCAGTACTTC.

This chain links TRBV29-1 with TRBJ2-5; no reliable D call. Trimming removed 6 bases at V and 3 bases at J, with 5 bases between. Germline values: CDR1 SQVTM, CDR2 ANQGSEA. The CDR3 loop spans 10 amino acids. CDR3 nucleotides: TGCAGCGTGGCCGAAGAGACCCAGTACTTC. It translates to CSVAEETQYF.

This clone appeared a few times. This sequence joins TRBV18 and TRBJ2-3, with a possible D match to TRBD2 (5 bases). Per germline, CDR1 KGHSH and CDR2 LQKENI. The CDR3 spans 19 residues. The V and J ends lost 2 bases and 6 bases respectively, with 27 bases between them. Written as DNA, the CDR3 is TGTGCCAGCTCACCAAATATTCTTAAGGACTCGCTCCGGTGGGATACGCAGTATTTT. Protein: CASSPNILKDSLRWDTQYF. Combining the CDR3 with reference TRBV18 and TRBJ2-3 gives the whole variable domain NAGVMQNPRHLVRRRGQEARLRCSPMKGHSHVYWYRQLPEEGLKFMVYLQKENIIDESGMPKERFSAEFPKEGPSILRIQQVVRGDSAAYFCASSPNILKDSLRWDTQYFGPGTRLTVL.

The rearrangement joins TRBV23-1 to TRBJ1-6; 8 bases are a match to TRBD1. TRBV23-1 is placed among ORFs of uncertain function. This CDR3 spans 16 amino acids. The junction had 10 bases not matched to a gene; V was cut back by 8 bases and J by 4 bases. In nucleotides, the CDR3 is TGCGCCAGCCAAGGTACCGGGACAGGTTATAATTCACCCCTCCACTTT. This codes for CASQGTGTGYNSPLHF.

The V gene is TRBV19, the J gene TRBJ2-5; D is uncertain. Trimming stripped 2 bases from V and 1 base from J, with 11 bases between. The CDR3 has 15 amino acids. From germline, CDR1 is LNHDA and CDR2 SQIVND (reference sequence). CDR3: CASSINFGGQETQYF. Written as DNA, the CDR3 is TGTGCCAGTAGTATAAACTTTGGCGGCCAAGAGACCCAGTACTTC.

The rearrangement links TRBV19 to TRBJ1-1, with 8 bases matching TRBD1. Germline CDR1 is LNHDA and CDR2 is SQIVND (reference sequence). This CDR3 region has 13 residues. The V gene end was trimmed by 5 bases and the J gene end by 3 bases; junction bases not matched to a gene: 2. The CDR3 DNA sequence: TGTGCCAGTAGTCAGACAGGGGACACTGAAGCTTTCTTT. Translated: CASSQTGDTEAFF.

This clone was seen only once. The chain links TRBV28 to TRBJ1-2; the D gene is possibly TRBD1 (5 bases). CDR1 is MDHEN and CDR2 is SYDVKM in the germline V gene. Trimming cost V 7 bases and J 5 bases, with 14 bases left between them. The length of the CDR3 is 13 residues. Written as DNA, the CDR3 is TGTGCCAGCACTTGGGGCGCCCCGTATGGCTACACCTTC. Protein sequence: CASTWGAPYGYTF.

CDR3 in amino acids: CASKTSGRANTGELFF. CDR3 nucleotides: TGCGCCAGCAAGACTAGCGGGAGAGCGAACACCGGGGAGCTGTTTTTT. The V call is TRBV5-1, the J call TRBJ2-2; TRBD2 matches 12 bases. The CDR3 has 16 amino acids. The germline CDR1 and CDR2 sequences are SGHRS and YFSETQ. V lost 6 bases and J lost 0; bases outside the gene matches: 3.

The V call is TRBV27, the J call TRBJ2-2, with 8 bases aligning to TRBD2. CDR1 and CDR2 from the germline V gene are MNHEY and SMNVEV (reference sequence). The CDR3 totals 16 residues. The trim removed 5 bases at V and 2 bases at J, leaving 7 bases unmatched. The CDR3 sequence: CASSLRLASNTGELFF. CDR3 bases: TGTGCCAGCAGTCTAAGACTAGCGTCTAACACCGGGGAGCTGTTTTTT.

The rearrangement uses TRBV29-1 and TRBJ1-1, with 8 bases lining up with TRBD1. The germline V gene encodes CDR1 SQVTM and CDR2 ANQGSEA. The CDR3 length is 12 residues. Trimming cost V 6 bases and J 5 bases; bases outside gene matches: 5. CDR3 sequence reads: CSVAGGDTEAFF. CDR3 bases: TGCAGCGTGGCAGGGGGCGATACTGAAGCTTTCTTT.

The chain couples TRBV3-1 (or the pseudogene TRBV3-2) to TRBJ1-6, with unresolved D. Deletions cut 3 bases from V and 7 bases from J, with 4 bases between. The CDR3 is made up of 12 amino acids. Germline V CDR1 and CDR2: LGHDT, YNNKEL (reference sequence). CDR3 nucleotides: TGTGCCAGCAGCCAGAGCAATTCACCCCTCCACTTT. It specifies CASSQSNSPLHF.

This clone has only a few counts. The J gene is TRBJ2-7, the V gene TRBV10-3, with 12 bases fitting TRBD2. The CDR3 is made up of 14 amino acids. Germline values: CDR1 ENHRY, CDR2 SYGVKD. With V trimmed by 6 bases and J by 4 bases, 4 bases remained unmatched. CDR3 coding DNA: TGTGCCATCAGGCGGACTAGCGGGGATTACGAGCAGTACTTC. This encodes CAIRRTSGDYEQYF.

The rearrangement uses TRBV2 and TRBJ2-5, with 7 positions matching TRBD1. V lost 2 bases to trimming and J lost 5 bases; unmatched junction nucleotides: 14. Germline CDR1 is SNHLY and CDR2 is FYNNEI. The CDR3 is made up of 17 amino acids. The CDR3, as DNA: TGTGCCAGCAGTGAACGGAGACAGGGTCACGAAGGGGAGACCCAGTACTTC. Amino acids: CASSERRQGHEGETQYF.

V usage is TRBV12-3 or TRBV12-4 and J usage is TRBJ2-1; D possibly corresponds to TRBD2 (5 bases). Trimming left V 6 bases short and J 7 bases short, with 10 bases between. The CDR3 is 12 residues long. The CDR3 sequence is CASSRRSNEQFF. DNA for the CDR3: TGTGCCAGCAGCAGGAGGTCTAATGAGCAGTTCTTC.

This clone was observed once. The chain combines TRBV6-6 with TRBJ2-1; D is possibly TRBD1 (7 bases). V dropped 2 bases and J dropped 3 bases, with 11 bases sitting between them. Germline V gives CDR1 MNHNY, CDR2 SVGAGI (reference sequence). This CDR3 comprises 15 residues. DNA of the CDR3: TGTGCCAGCAGTTACGGAGGGACAGACTACAATGAGCAGTTCTTC. Protein sequence: CASSYGGTDYNEQFF.

The chain couples TRBV20-1 to TRBJ2-7, with 8 bases that match TRBD1. Germline V gene lookup returns CDR1 DFQATT and CDR2 SNEGSKA (reference sequence). The V and J ends lost 7 bases and 6 bases, in that order; junction bases with no gene match: 5. The CDR3 totals 11 residues. The CDR3 sequence: CSGDRSREQYF. The CDR3 coding sequence is TGCAGTGGGGACAGGTCACGCGAGCAGTACTTC.

V and J are TRBV19 and TRBJ2-5; 7 positions match TRBD1. This CDR3 is 13 amino acids long. With 5 bases clipped from V and 5 bases from J, the junction kept 5 bases outside the gene matches. In germline, CDR1 is LNHDA, CDR2 SQIVND (reference sequence). CDR3 sequence (DNA): TGTGCCAGTAGTCCACCAGGGGGTGAGACCCAGTACTTC. Translated, it gives CASSPPGGETQYF.

In this sample, this clone turned up once. The chain has TRBV10-3 and TRBJ1-4, with D unclear. The ends were cut back, 0 bases at V and 8 bases at J, with 10 bases in the middle. This CDR3 is 14 amino acids long. Germline V CDR1 and CDR2: ENHRY, SYGVKD. CDR3 in amino acids: CAISESREREKLFF. The CDR3 coding sequence is TGTGCCATCAGTGAGTCAAGAGAGAGGGAAAAACTGTTTTTT.

The chain has TRBV18 and TRBJ1-5; D possibly corresponds to TRBD1 (6 bases). The germline V gene has CDR1 KGHSH and CDR2 LQKENI. The germline V and J ends were trimmed by 1 base and 4 bases, with 8 bases remaining between them. The CDR3 consists of 14 residues. The CDR3 sequence is CASSPQGENQPQHF. The DNA of the CDR3 is TGTGCCAGCTCACCACAGGGGGAAAATCAGCCCCAGCATTTT.

The CDR3 DNA reads TGCGCCAGCAGCTTGAGGGAGGGTCAGCCCCAGCATTTT. Residues: CASSLREGQPQHF. This rearrangement joins TRBV5-1 to TRBJ1-5; D is undetermined. Germline CDR1 and CDR2: SGHRS and YFSETQ. There are 13 residues in the CDR3. The germline V and J ends were trimmed by 1 base and 6 bases, with 8 bases remaining between them. The full variable domain, its missing parts supplied by reference TRBV5-1 and TRBJ1-5, is KAGVTQTPRYLIKTRGQQVTLSCSPISGHRSVSWYQQTPGQGLQFLFEYFSETQRNKGNFPGRFSGRQFSNSRSEMNVSTLELGDSALYLCASSLREGQPQHFGDGTRLSIL.

The gene calls are TRBV6-2 or TRBV6-3 and TRBJ1-6; no firm D call. The V end lost 4 bases, the J end lost 12 bases, and 10 bases lay between the germline ends. The CDR3 contains 12 residues. Germline V CDR1 and CDR2: MNHEY, SVGEGT. The CDR3 loop is CASSSLNQPLHF. DNA for the CDR3: TGTGCCAGCAGTTCACTAAACCAACCCCTCCACTTT.

The chain uses TRBV7-9 and TRBJ2-2; a possible D gene is TRBD2 (7 bases). V shed 6 bases and J shed 8 bases, with 19 bases lying between them. Germline CDR1 and CDR2: SEHNR and FQNEAQ (reference sequence). The CDR3 contains 15 residues. The CDR3 loop is CASSSSGTKLGELFF. The CDR3 nucleotides read TGTGCCAGCAGTTCCAGCGGGACAAAGTTAGGGGAGCTGTTTTTT.

The V call is TRBV10-3, the J call TRBJ2-5; 9 bases line up with TRBD1. This CDR3 has 14 amino acids. The junction had 8 bases not matched to a gene; V was cut back by 8 bases and J by 4 bases. The germline CDR1 and CDR2 sequences are ENHRY and SYGVKD. The DNA for the CDR3 is TGTGCCATCGGAAACAGGGGGCAGGGAGAGACCCAGTACTTC. Encoded protein: CAIGNRGQGETQYF.

The rearrangement uses TRBV29-1 and TRBJ2-1, with D possibly being TRBD2 (5 bases). Germline V gene sequence: CDR1 SQVTM, CDR2 ANQGSEA. The CDR3 is 12 amino acids. V was cut by 6 bases and J by 3 bases, with 9 bases left in between. CDR3 sequence (DNA): TGCAGCGTCGAGGGCCGCTACAATGAGCAGTTCTTC. It encodes CSVEGRYNEQFF.

V is TRBV19 and J is TRBJ1-1; 7 bases match TRBD1. CDR3 length: 13 residues. Germline V gene data show CDR1 as LNHDA and CDR2 as SQIVND (reference sequence). Trimming took 3 bases from V and 8 from J; bases not matched to a gene: 6. Here the CDR3 DNA reads TGTGCCAGTAGTATGGGGCAGGGGGAGGAAGCTTTCTTT. Encoded protein: CASSMGQGEEAFF. The variable domain in full, with the rest retrieved from reference TRBV19 and TRBJ1-1, is DGGITQSPKYLFRKEGQNVTLSCEQNLNHDAMYWYRQDPGQGLRLIYYSQIVNDFQKGDIAEGYSVSREKKESFPLTVTSAQKNPTAFYLCASSMGQGEEAFFGQGTRLTVV.

This rearrangement joins TRBV29-1 to TRBJ2-7; 9 bases agree with TRBD2. Germline CDR1 SQVTM, CDR2 ANQGSEA. The CDR3 is made up of 13 amino acids. With 7 bases clipped from V and 4 bases from J, the junction kept 8 bases outside the gene matches. The CDR3 region is CSAFSGSLYEQYF. The CDR3 nucleotides are TGCAGCGCGTTTAGCGGGAGCTTGTACGAGCAGTACTTC.